This T cell receptor beta chain was obtained from a study of blood T cell repertoires in COVID-19. Looking at the study overall: The United States, Italy and Spain supplied acute and convalescent COVID-19 samples.

Germline V gives CDR1 WNHNN, CDR2 SYGVQD (reference sequence). Trimming left V 8 bases short and J 15 bases short, with 8 bases between. CDR3 size: 8 residues. As handled by the study authors: Estimated nucleated cell counts came from reference gene primer amplification. The data were produced by immunoSEQ multiplex PCR, yet TCRdb's version contains in-frame clones alone and is incomplete. The D gene and trimming were derived from the DNA, and the V and J assignments and clone size from that table. The repertoire holds 150,000 to 200,000 clones, with 80% to 95% as singletons. The rearrangement joins TRBV10-1 to TRBJ1-5; no definite D call. The sequenced material came from peripheral blood. This receptor was identified in an older woman with COVID-19, enrolled during active disease. This CDR3 reads CASSVWHF. The CDR3 DNA sequence: TGCGCCAGCTCTGTTTGGCATTTT.